Listed here are 5 T cell receptor beta chains from one sample, sequenced in a study of PD-1 blockade in classical Hodgkin lymphoma. Patients all relapsed after autologous stem cell transplantation, and there was variation in brentuximab vedotin exposure. Profiled with immunoSEQ multiplex PCR; TCRdb holds only in-frame clones, not every one. The sample contains about 94,000 clones, roughly 89% of which appear only once. The sequenced sample was peripheral blood mononuclear cells (PBMCs), obtained before the second cycle of nivolumab. These receptors all stem from a human donor with classical Hodgkin lymphoma.

The chain combines TRBV5-4 with TRBJ2-2, with 8 nucleotides matching TRBD2. Germline CDR1 is SGHNT and CDR2 is YYREEE (reference sequence). The ends lost 4 bases at V and 4 bases at J; junction bases unmatched: 12. The CDR3 is 17 amino acids. CDR3: CASSPRASGSLTGELFF. CDR3 nucleotide sequence: TGTGCCAGCAGCCCTAGGGCTAGCGGGTCCCTCACCGGGGAGCTGTTTTTT.

This clone was detected once. The V and J genes are TRBV16 and TRBJ2-7; unclear D gene. This CDR3 is built from 11 residues. Per germline, CDR1 KGHSY and CDR2 FQNENV. The V end was cut by 2 bases, the J end by 2 bases, with 1 base between. The CDR3 reads CASSQAYEQYF. CDR3 in DNA: TGTGCCAGCAGCCAAGCCTACGAGCAGTACTTC.

This rearrangement joins TRBV10-2 to TRBJ1-5, with D possibly being TRBD1 (5 bases). The CDR3 has 14 amino acids. Germline loops: CDR1 WSHSY, CDR2 SAAADI. The V end lost 6 bases, the J end lost 2 bases, and 11 bases lay between the germline ends. Here the CDR3 reads CASRQGEGNQPQHF. The DNA for the CDR3 is TGCGCCAGCAGGCAGGGAGAGGGCAATCAGCCCCAGCATTTT.

V and J are TRBV7-9 and TRBJ2-1, with a weak D call TRBD1 (6 bases). From germline, CDR1 is SEHNR and CDR2 FQNEAQ (reference sequence). The CDR3 has 15 residues. Trimming left V 4 bases short and J 5 bases short, with 15 bases between. DNA of the CDR3: TGTGCCAGCAGCTCCCGACAGGAAGGCCACAATGAGCAGTTCTTC. Encoded protein: CASSSRQEGHNEQFF.

The chain couples TRBV11-3 to TRBJ1-4; maybe TRBD1 (6 bases). V was shortened by 4 bases and J by 6 bases, with 18 bases between the two germline ends. The CDR3 runs 16 residues. Germline CDR1 is SGHNT and CDR2 is YENEEA. DNA for the CDR3: TGTGCCAGCAGCTCCAGGACAGTAAAGTCTGATGAAAAACTGTTTTTT. It encodes CASSSRTVKSDEKLFF.